One T cell receptor (beta chain) is described in this entry. The antigen remains unidentified. The data derive from a study of shared clonotypes between healthy human individuals. Regarding the study as a whole: The sharing of 4% to 5.5% of naive CD4 clonotypes was seen across a handful of donors.

The deep-level immunoSEQ assay was used. Some clones are missing from TCRdb's copy, which holds only in-frame ones; the method was immunoSEQ multiplex PCR. The sample holds about 2.3 million clones, 85% to 95% seen once. Sequences were obtained from naive CD4+ T cells from PBMCs. Documented subset: CD45RA+ positively selected. This TCR came from a man younger than 35 in good health. Some clones in this sample may be carry-over from other donors' samples.

The DNA of the CDR3 is TGTGCCAGCAGCCCGCGCCCTAGAGATACGCAGTATTTT. Encoded protein: CASSPRPRDTQYF. The chain joins TRBV7-2 to TRBJ2-3; D is undetermined. Trimming left V 5 bases short and J 5 bases short, with 11 bases between. Per germline, CDR1 SGHTA and CDR2 FQGNSA. The CDR3 has 13 residues.